This T cell receptor beta chain was identified during a study of cytomegalovirus exposure and HLA in healthy donors. Study-level background: Caucasian-associated ancestry cluster membership applied to about 77% of 398 genotyped donors.

V gave up 0 bases and J gave up 1 base, with 10 bases separating them. The CDR3 contains 15 residues. Germline V gene lookup returns CDR1 SGHTA and CDR2 FQGTGA. Overall study findings and caveats: Previously analyzed data showed that most TCR beta V segments were productive at a frequency of about 87% or about 30%. There was a cluster of highly shared sequence variants that was likely a sequencing artifact.

PCR involved 60 Vbeta and 13 Jbeta primers. Assay: immunoSEQ multiplex PCR; the TCRdb copy retains only in-frame clones and omits some. The sample includes 250,000 or so clones, approximately 91% of them seen just once. A few counts support this clone. What it binds is unknown. The V gene is TRBV7-3, the J gene TRBJ2-7; a possible D gene is TRBD1 (5 bases). The sample was PBMCs. This clonotype was sampled from a girl aged 2-10 years in good health and CMV-seronegative. CDR3 amino acids: CASSLTVGESYEQYF. DNA of the CDR3: TGTGCCAGCAGCTTAACGGTAGGGGAATCCTACGAGCAGTACTTC.